This TCR beta chain was identified during a study of Graves' ophthalmopathy and Graves' hyperthyroidism. Broader study findings: A model of 13 signatures distinguished ophthalmopathy from stable hyperthyroidism at around 90% sensitivity and 81.08% specificity.

This clonotype occurred many times. The antigen is unknown. Using RNA transcripts, the TCR beta CDR3 regions were amplified. Amplification began with first-round RT-PCR using HTBI primers, then second-round multiplex PCR was performed. TCRdb passed the multiplex PCR reads through MiXCR, listing each CDR3 protein once. There are some 350,000 distinct CDR3 sequences in the sample; roughly a sixth occur only once, and about 2.4% lies in the top ten. V was trimmed by 3 bases and J by 6 bases, leaving 9 bases between them. CDR3 length: 11 residues. The V gene's germline CDR1 is SQVTM and CDR2 ANQGSEA. Ineligible for inclusion were patients with other autoimmune diseases, uncontrolled infections, pregnancy or lactation. The PBMC fraction was derived from around 9.5 ml of fresh peripheral blood.

The TCR sequence derives from an adult woman with stable Graves' hyperthyroidism. This chain links TRBV29-1 with TRBJ2-7, with D unclear. Sequencing was performed on peripheral blood. The CDR3 nucleotides read TGCAGCGTTGAGGGGTGGGGCGAGCAGTACTTC. Amino acid sequence: CSVEGWGEQYF.